What follows are 27 T cell receptor beta chains derived from one specimen sequenced in a study of neurological immune-mediated disorders. TCRdb re-analysed the 5' RACE reads in MiXCR, keeping a single row per CDR3 protein. The sample yields 20,000 to 30,000 distinct CDR3 sequences, 2% to 2.5% seen once. The specimen sequenced was PBMCs. These receptor sequences come from a woman in her fifties or sixties with multiple sclerosis.

CDR3 protein: CSASPAAGGTEAFF. The CDR3 region has the DNA TGCAGTGCTAGTCCCGCAGCGGGTGGGACTGAAGCTTTCTTT. V gene TRBV20-1 combines with J gene TRBJ1-1; D call uncertain. The CDR3 totals 14 residues. The ends were cut back, 3 bases at V and 5 bases at J, with 16 bases in the middle. Germline CDR1 is DFQATT and CDR2 is SNEGSKA (reference sequence).

This clonotype was observed at least ten times. This chain connects TRBV10-3 to TRBJ2-3; unclear D gene. This CDR3 has 15 amino acids. Per germline, CDR1 ENHRY and CDR2 SYGVKD. Trimming removed 3 bases at V and 0 bases at J, with 10 bases between. For the CDR3, the DNA is TGTGCCATCAGTGAATCGTCTATTAGCACAGATACGCAGTATTTT. This codes for CAISESSISTDTQYF.

This clonotype was seen many times. The chain couples TRBV27 to TRBJ2-3; D is ambiguous. In germline, CDR1 is MNHEY, CDR2 SMNVEV (reference sequence). The CDR3 covers 13 residues. V was trimmed by 5 bases and J by 2 bases, leaving 8 bases between them. This CDR3 reads CASSPRITDTQYF. In DNA, the CDR3 is TGTGCCAGCAGTCCCCGGATCACAGATACGCAGTATTTT.

In its sample, this clonotype was seen a few times. This sequence joins TRBV7-9 and TRBJ2-3; 13 nucleotides match TRBD2. The ends lost 11 bases at V and 3 bases at J; junction bases unmatched: 8. Germline V gene data show CDR1 as SEHNR and CDR2 as FQNEAQ (reference sequence). The CDR3 runs to 15 residues. CDR3 nucleotides: TGTGCCCCCGGAAGGACTAGCGGGGGAACAGATACGCAGTATTTT. Translating gives CAPGRTSGGTDTQYF.

This clonotype was seen ten or more times. The V call is TRBV10-3, the J call TRBJ1-5; perhaps TRBD1 as D (5 bases). V was trimmed by 0 bases and J by 2 bases, leaving 5 bases between them. This CDR3 is built from 14 residues. The germline V gene encodes CDR1 ENHRY and CDR2 SYGVKD. The CDR3 spells CAISESGGNQPQHF. Written as DNA, the CDR3 is TGTGCCATCAGTGAGTCGGGGGGCAATCAGCCCCAGCATTTT.

This clonotype was counted many times. The chain joins TRBV7-2 to TRBJ1-1, with TRBD1 identical over 8 bases. The CDR3 has 13 residues. The germline CDR1 and CDR2 sequences are SGHTA and FQGNSA. V was clipped by 7 bases and J by 4 bases; unmatched bases: 5. The CDR3 sequence: CASIITGGTEAFF. The CDR3, as DNA: TGTGCCAGCATAATCACAGGGGGCACTGAAGCTTTCTTT.

This clonotype has ten or more counts. The chain recombines TRBV18 with TRBJ1-1; no clear D gene. Between the trimmed V and J ends, which lost 5 bases and 4 bases, there was a span of 11 bases. The V gene's germline CDR1 is KGHSH and CDR2 LQKENI. CDR3 size: 13 residues. The CDR3 spells CASSTTRGTEAFF. For the CDR3, the DNA is TGTGCCAGCTCAACCACCCGGGGCACTGAAGCTTTCTTT.

This clonotype was detected many times. The rearrangement joins TRBV7-9 to TRBJ2-4, with 7 bases that match TRBD2. Germline V gene data show CDR1 as SEHNR and CDR2 as FQNEAQ (reference sequence). The CDR3 has 13 amino acids. The trim removed 5 bases at V and 9 bases at J, leaving 7 bases unmatched. CDR3 coding DNA: TGTGCCAGCAGCCCCCGGGAGGAGGCCATTCAGTACTTC. Its translation is CASSPREEAIQYF.

The table lists this clonotype with many counts. One end of the junction does not line up with germline, which may come from a read error. The genes are TRBV10-3 and TRBJ1-5; TRBD1 aligns across 9 bases. There are 16 residues in the CDR3. Germline values: CDR1 ENHRY, CDR2 SYGVKD. CDR3 residues: CAISPADRGGNQPQNF. In DNA form, the CDR3 reads TGTGCCATCAGTCCGGCGGACAGGGGAGGCAATCAGCCCCAGAATTTT.

This clonotype was seen many times. The V call is TRBV7-9, the J call TRBJ2-5; TRBD2 agrees at 8 bases. After removal of 6 bases from V and 2 bases from J, the junction contained 17 bases not matched to a gene. This CDR3 comprises 18 residues. Per the germline V gene, CDR1 is SEHNR and CDR2 is FQNEAQ (reference sequence). The CDR3 is CASSLTQVVAGSQETQYF. CDR3 nucleotide sequence: TGTGCCAGCAGTCTTACCCAAGTGGTAGCGGGGTCTCAAGAGACCCAGTACTTC.

The sample holds many counts of this clonotype. V is TRBV12-3 or TRBV12-4 and J is TRBJ1-1; D might be TRBD1 (5 bases). The CDR3 runs 14 residues. V was cut by 3 bases and J by 4 bases, with 12 bases left in between. The CDR3, as DNA: TGTGCCAGCAGTTTGTCTCCAGGGACCACTGAAGCTTTCTTT. Amino acids: CASSLSPGTTEAFF.

This clonotype was seen at least ten times. This rearrangement joins TRBV29-1 to TRBJ1-2, with D maybe TRBD1 (5 bases). The CDR3 spans 13 residues. V was clipped by 6 bases and J by 5 bases, with 16 bases between them. The germline CDR1 and CDR2 sequences are SQVTM and ANQGSEA. The CDR3 sequence: CSVSVGSGYGYTF. The CDR3 DNA sequence: TGCAGCGTCAGCGTCGGGTCAGGGTATGGCTACACCTTC.

This chain joins TRBV5-6 and TRBJ2-1; no firm D call. CDR1 is SGHDT and CDR2 is YYEEEE in the germline V gene. With 1 base removed from V and 6 bases from J, the gap between germline ends came to 8 bases. CDR3 size: 13 residues. DNA for the CDR3: TGTGCCAGCAGCTTGCCAAAGACCAATGAGCAGTTCTTC. It encodes CASSLPKTNEQFF.

The table lists this clonotype with a few counts. The chain links TRBV20-1 to TRBJ2-5, with 9 positions matching TRBD2. V was clipped by 4 bases and J by 5 bases; unmatched bases: 14. The CDR3 contains 16 residues. CDR1 is DFQATT and CDR2 is SNEGSKA in the germline V gene (reference sequence). The CDR3 nucleotides read TGCAGTGCTACGGACGTGCTAGCGGGGCCGGGGGAGACCCAGTACTTC. This codes for CSATDVLAGPGETQYF.

The sample holds many counts of this clonotype. The rearrangement joins TRBV12-3 or TRBV12-4 to TRBJ2-2; possibly TRBD2 for D (6 bases). Deletions cut 3 bases from V and 6 bases from J, with 8 bases between. This CDR3 is 13 amino acids long. In DNA, the CDR3 is TGTGCCAGCAGTTTTTGGGGGGCCGGGGAGCTGTTTTTT. Residues: CASSFWGAGELFF.

There are many counts of this clonotype. The V call is TRBV10-3, the J call TRBJ1-1; 11 nucleotides match TRBD1. From germline, CDR1 is ENHRY and CDR2 SYGVKD. This CDR3 has 13 residues. J lost 9 bases, V lost 2 bases, and 2 bases had no gene match. CDR3 sequence: CAISEGQGAKAFF. In nucleotides, the CDR3 is TGTGCCATCAGTGAGGGACAGGGGGCGAAAGCTTTCTTT.

This clonotype was recorded at least ten times. The chain joins TRBV27 to TRBJ2-1; 9 bases are a match to TRBD2. This CDR3 contains 14 residues. CDR1 is MNHEY, CDR2 SMNVEV, per germline (reference sequence). J was trimmed by 5 bases and V by 6 bases; bases with no gene match: 5. CDR3 region: CASRPGLANNEQFF. The CDR3 region has the DNA TGTGCCAGCAGACCGGGACTAGCAAACAATGAGCAGTTCTTC.

This clonotype was seen a handful of times. V and J are TRBV5-1 and TRBJ1-2; D ambiguous. V lost 0 bases and J lost 0, with 6 bases in between. Germline CDR1 is SGHRS and CDR2 is YFSETQ. CDR3 size: 14 residues. The CDR3 region is CASSLGQSNYGYTF. For the CDR3, the DNA is TGCGCCAGCAGCTTGGGTCAATCTAACTATGGCTACACCTTC.

This clonotype was seen many times. This chain uses TRBV5-1 with TRBJ2-5; weak D call: TRBD2 (5 bases). Germline-derived CDR1 and CDR2 are SGHRS and YFSETQ. The V end lost 4 bases, the J end lost 4 bases, and 17 bases lay between the germline ends. The CDR3 runs to 15 residues. CDR3 amino acids: CASSQFLAGGETQYF. The CDR3 DNA reads TGCGCCAGCAGCCAATTCCTAGCAGGAGGAGAGACCCAGTACTTC.

This clonotype was detected many times. V and J are TRBV12-3 or TRBV12-4 and TRBJ1-2, with D possibly being TRBD1 (5 bases). Trimming removed 4 bases at V and 3 bases at J, with 9 bases between. The CDR3 runs to 13 residues. Here the CDR3 reads CASSSTGDYGYTF. The CDR3 nucleotides read TGTGCCAGCAGTTCCACAGGCGACTATGGCTACACCTTC.

This chain uses TRBV20-1 with TRBJ1-1; D remains ambiguous. Germline CDR1 is DFQATT and CDR2 is SNEGSKA (reference sequence). CDR3 length equals 13 residues. The V and J ends lost 6 bases and 0 bases respectively, with 11 bases between them. The CDR3 loop is CSARTNMNTEAFF. CDR3 in DNA: TGCAGTGCAAGGACCAACATGAACACTGAAGCTTTCTTT.

The chain joins TRBV6-2 or TRBV6-3 to TRBJ2-6; perhaps TRBD1 as D (6 bases). There are 16 residues in the CDR3. With 6 bases removed from V and 0 bases from J, the gap between germline ends came to 12 bases. CDR1 MNHEY and CDR2 SVGEGT come from the germline V gene. The CDR3 region is CASSSQGSSGANVLTF. CDR3 nucleotides: TGTGCCAGCAGCTCCCAGGGGTCCTCTGGGGCCAACGTCCTGACTTTC.

Many counts were recorded for this clonotype. This sequence joins TRBV6-5 and TRBJ2-7, with D possibly matching TRBD1 (6 bases). Deletions cut 5 bases from V and 3 bases from J, with 14 bases between. This CDR3 has 14 residues. Germline V gives CDR1 MNHEY, CDR2 SVGAGI. Here the CDR3 reads CASSTQGTGYEQYF. CDR3 sequence (DNA): TGTGCCAGCAGTACCCAGGGGACGGGCTACGAGCAGTACTTC.

This clonotype was seen repeatedly, ten times or more. This chain joins TRBV7-2 and TRBJ2-3; D is unclear. V shed 2 bases and J shed 3 bases, with 9 bases lying between them. Germline V CDR1 and CDR2: SGHTA, FQGNSA. The CDR3 totals 14 residues. CDR3 sequence: CASSLLSRTDTQYF. As DNA, the CDR3 is TGTGCCAGCAGCTTACTTAGCAGGACAGATACGCAGTATTTT.

This clonotype was picked up many times. One junction end does not reproduce the germline sequence, and a read error may be involved. This chain links TRBV12-3 or TRBV12-4 with TRBJ1-5; TRBD1 aligns across 8 bases. This CDR3 has 15 amino acids. The CDR3 here is CASSFDQGAGQPQNF. The CDR3 DNA sequence: TGTGCCAGCAGTTTTGATCAGGGGGCTGGGCAGCCCCAGAATTTT.

There are many counts of this clonotype. Given a much more abundant clone one base away, this may be a read error. The chain has TRBV20-1 and TRBJ2-1, with TRBD2 matching 10 bases. V gave up 1 base and J gave up 5 bases; unmatched junction bases: 2. The CDR3 runs to 14 residues. Looked up from germline, CDR1 is DFQATT and CDR2 is SNEGSKA (reference sequence). In DNA, the CDR3 is TGCAGTGCTAGAGGGCTAGCGGGAGACAATGAGCAGTTCTTC. Amino acids: CSARGLAGDNEQFF.

This clonotype was counted ten times or more. This chain connects TRBV5-1 to TRBJ2-3; D call uncertain. The CDR3 sequence is 12 residues long. Trimming took 0 bases from V and 8 from J, leaving 7 bases between them. CDR1 and CDR2 (germline): SGHRS, YFSETQ. This chain's CDR3 is CASSLEFGTQYF. CDR3 bases: TGCGCCAGCAGCTTGGAATTTGGTACGCAGTATTTT.